This section outlines one T cell receptor beta chain sequence together with its context. This entry comes from a study of shared clonotypes between healthy human individuals. From germline, CDR1 is SQVTM and CDR2 ANQGSEA. The CDR3 totals 12 residues. V trimming: 5 bases; J trimming: 2 bases; junction bases outside the gene matches: 3. Assay execution took place at the deep level. Profiled with immunoSEQ multiplex PCR; TCRdb holds only in-frame clones, not every one. The repertoire holds about 2.2 million clones, just under 95% seen once, with 1.5% to 2% in the top ten. CD8 cells classed as naive were CD45RO-negative and positively selected for CCR7, excluding terminally differentiated effector memory CD45RA+ cells.

Sequencing used naive CD8+ T cells from PBMCs. This sequence originates from a man between 18 and 29 years old in good health. Some clones in this sample may be carry-over from other donors' samples. The chain carries TRBV29-1 and TRBJ2-7, with 7 nucleotides matching TRBD1. CDR3 residues: CSVQDRTYEQYF. DNA for the CDR3: TGCAGCGTTCAGGACAGGACCTACGAGCAGTACTTC.